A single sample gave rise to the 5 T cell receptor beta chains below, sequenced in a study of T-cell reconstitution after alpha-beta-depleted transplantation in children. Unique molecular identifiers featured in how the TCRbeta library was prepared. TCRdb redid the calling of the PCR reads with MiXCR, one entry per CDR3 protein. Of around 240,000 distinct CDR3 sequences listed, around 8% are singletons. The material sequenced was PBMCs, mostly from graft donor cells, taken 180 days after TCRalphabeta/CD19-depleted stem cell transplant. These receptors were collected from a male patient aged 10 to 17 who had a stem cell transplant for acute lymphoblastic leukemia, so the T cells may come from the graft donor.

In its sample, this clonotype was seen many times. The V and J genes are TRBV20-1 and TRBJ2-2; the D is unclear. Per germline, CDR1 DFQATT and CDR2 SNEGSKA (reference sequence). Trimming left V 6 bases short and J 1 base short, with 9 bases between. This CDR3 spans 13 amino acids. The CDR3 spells CSASAVNTGELFF. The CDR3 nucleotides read TGCAGTGCCTCGGCGGTGAACACCGGGGAGCTGTTTTTT.

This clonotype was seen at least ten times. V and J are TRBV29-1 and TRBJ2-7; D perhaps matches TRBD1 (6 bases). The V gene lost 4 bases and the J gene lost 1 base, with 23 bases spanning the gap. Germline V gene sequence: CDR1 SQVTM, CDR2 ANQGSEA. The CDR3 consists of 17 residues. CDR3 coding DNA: TGCAGCGTTGTGGGTTGGACCGGACAGCCCAAATCCTACGAGCAGTACTTC. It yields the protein CSVVGWTGQPKSYEQYF.

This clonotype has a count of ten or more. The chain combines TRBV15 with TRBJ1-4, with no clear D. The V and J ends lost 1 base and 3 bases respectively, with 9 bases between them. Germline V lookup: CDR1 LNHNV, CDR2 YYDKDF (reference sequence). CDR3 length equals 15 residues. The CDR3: CATSRAESPNEKLFF. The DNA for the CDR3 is TGTGCCACCAGCAGAGCGGAGTCTCCTAATGAAAAACTGTTTTTT.

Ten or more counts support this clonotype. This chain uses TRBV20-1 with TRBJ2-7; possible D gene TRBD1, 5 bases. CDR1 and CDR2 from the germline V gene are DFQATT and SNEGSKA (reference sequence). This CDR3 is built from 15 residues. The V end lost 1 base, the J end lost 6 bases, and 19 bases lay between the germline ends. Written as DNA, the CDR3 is TGCAGTGCTAGAGTCCCCAGGGAAGCGCCGGGCGAGCAGTACTTC. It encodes CSARVPREAPGEQYF.

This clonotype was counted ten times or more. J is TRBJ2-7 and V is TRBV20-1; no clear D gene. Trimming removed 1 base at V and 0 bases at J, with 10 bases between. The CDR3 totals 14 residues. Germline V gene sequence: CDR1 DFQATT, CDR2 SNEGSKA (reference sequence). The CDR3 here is CSARVGVFSYEQYF. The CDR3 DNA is TGCAGTGCTAGAGTTGGGGTGTTCTCCTACGAGCAGTACTTC.